The next 17 T cell receptor beta chains were all read from a single sample in a study of beta chain features in type 1 diabetes. Points from the study as a whole: Within each of all four CD4+ subsets, Type 1 diabetes patients had TCRB CDR3s that were moderately but significantly shorter.

cDNA synthesis used the whole RNA isolate, giving expressed TCRB sequences. TCRdb keeps only in-frame clones here, not all; method: immunoSEQ multiplex PCR. Among approximately 600,000 clones listed, around 12% were seen once. Their antigens are not known. What was sequenced was naive CD4+ T cells from blood. The receptors derive from a man aged 25 to 40 with type 1 diabetes.

The chain has TRBV6-6 and TRBJ1-2, with 7 bases matching TRBD1. The CDR3 is 16 residues long. Germline CDR1 reads MNHNY; CDR2 reads SVGAGI (reference sequence). The V and J ends lost 4 bases and 4 bases, in that order; junction bases with no gene match: 12. CDR3 nucleotide sequence: TGTGCCAGCAGTTCCCCGGGACAGTCGGCTAGCTATGGCTACACCTTC. It is translated as CASSSPGQSASYGYTF.

This clone was counted between two and nine times. The CDR3: CASSIALAESHNEQFF. The CDR3 nucleotides are TGTGCCAGTAGTATAGCGCTAGCGGAAAGCCACAATGAGCAGTTCTTC. This chain connects TRBV19 to TRBJ2-1, with 7 bases matching TRBD2. The germline V gene has CDR1 LNHDA and CDR2 SQIVND (reference sequence). After removal of 1 base from V and 5 bases from J, the junction contained 8 bases not matched to a gene. CDR3 length equals 16 residues. The whole variable domain, remainder taken from reference TRBV19 and TRBJ2-1, is DGGITQSPKYLFRKEGQNVTLSCEQNLNHDAMYWYRQDPGQGLRLIYYSQIVNDFQKGDIAEGYSVSREKKESFPLTVTSAQKNPTAFYLCASSIALAESHNEQFFGPGTRLTVL.

This clone was detected a few times. The chain recombines TRBV7-2 with TRBJ2-5; the D gene is possibly TRBD2 (5 bases). The CDR3 consists of 14 residues. Per the germline V gene, CDR1 is SGHTA and CDR2 is FQGNSA. Trimming shortened V by 5 bases and J by 0 bases, and 10 bases separated the two germline ends. CDR3 bases: TGTGCCAGCAGCCCCCCGGGAAACCAAGAGACCCAGTACTTC. Encoded protein: CASSPPGNQETQYF. The full variable domain, its missing parts supplied by reference TRBV7-2 and TRBJ2-5, is GAGVSQSPSNKVTEKGKDVELRCDPISGHTALYWYRQSLGQGLEFLIYFQGNSAPDKSGLPSDRFSAERTGGSVSTLTIQRTQQEDSAVYLCASSPPGNQETQYFGPGTRLLVL.

The chain employs TRBV9 and TRBJ2-1; TRBD2 agrees at 10 bases. This CDR3 comprises 14 residues. The V gene end was trimmed by 7 bases and the J gene end by 5 bases; junction bases not matched to a gene: 6. The germline gives CDR1 SGDLS, CDR2 YYNGEE. This chain's CDR3 is CASSSGLANNEQFF. Here the CDR3 DNA reads TGTGCCAGCTCTTCGGGACTAGCGAACAATGAGCAGTTCTTC.

On this clone: This CDR3 is also generated by other DNA sequences in the sample. The CDR3 DNA sequence: TGTGCCAGCAGCTTGCACTATGGCTACACCTTC. Protein sequence: CASSLHYGYTF. The chain links TRBV5-6 to TRBJ1-2; D is uncertain. Trimming cost V 1 base and J 3 bases, with 1 base left between them. The CDR3 covers 11 residues. The V gene's germline CDR1 is SGHDT and CDR2 YYEEEE.

This CDR3 is CASSASPGPNYGYTF. CDR3 coding DNA: TGTGCCAGCAGCGCATCCCCGGGACCGAACTATGGCTACACCTTC. The V and J genes are TRBV9 and TRBJ1-2, with D tentatively TRBD1 (5 bases). Trimming took 3 bases from V and 2 from J, leaving 14 bases between them. The length of the CDR3 is 15 residues. Germline V gene lookup returns CDR1 SGDLS and CDR2 YYNGEE. Using reference TRBV9 and TRBJ1-2 for the parts outside the CDR3, the full variable domain is DSGVTQTPKHLITATGQRVTLRCSPRSGDLSVYWYQQSLDQGLQFLIQYYNGEERAKGNILERFSAQQFPDLHSELNLSSLELGDSALYFCASSASPGPNYGYTFGSGTRLTVV.

This clone turned up a few times. J is TRBJ1-2 and V is TRBV6-1, with 8 bases identical to TRBD1. V lost 1 base, J lost 4 bases, and 8 bases stayed unmatched. The CDR3 is 16 residues long. In germline, CDR1 is MNHNS, CDR2 SASEGT. CDR3 sequence (DNA): TGTGCCAGCAGTGAAGATTCAGGGGGCTTTGGCTATGGCTACACCTTC. It encodes CASSEDSGGFGYGYTF.

This chain links TRBV7-2 with TRBJ2-7, with 9 bases identical to TRBD2. V lost 4 bases, J lost 6 bases, and 10 bases stayed unmatched. Germline-derived CDR1 and CDR2 are SGHTA and FQGNSA. The CDR3 covers 15 residues. Written as DNA, the CDR3 is TGTGCCAGCAGCTCCCTAGCGGGGACGCCTAGCGAGCAGTACTTC. Its translation: CASSSLAGTPSEQYF.

This chain links TRBV11-2 with TRBJ2-6; unclear D gene. The CDR3 is 14 amino acids. Germline CDR1 is SGHAT and CDR2 is FQNNGV. The V end was cut by 8 bases, the J end by 8 bases, with 16 bases between. DNA of the CDR3: TGTGCCAGCCCCCGAGCGCCCAGTTCCAACGTCCTGACTTTC. This encodes CASPRAPSSNVLTF.

V gene TRBV4-1 combines with J gene TRBJ1-2, with TRBD1 as a possible D gene (6 bases). Trimming pared 4 bases from V and 4 bases from J, leaving 19 bases between. From germline, CDR1 is MGHRA and CDR2 YSYEKL. The CDR3 runs 16 residues. Here the CDR3 reads CASSPGLTRGAYGYTF. CDR3 bases: TGCGCCAGCAGCCCGGGACTGACCCGGGGGGCCTATGGCTACACCTTC.

V gene TRBV7-9 combines with J gene TRBJ1-6; D is unresolved. Trimming removed 1 base at V and 15 bases at J, with 7 bases between. There are 11 residues in the CDR3. Germline-derived CDR1 and CDR2 are SEHNR and FQNEAQ (reference sequence). CDR3 coding DNA: TGTGCCAGCAGCTTAGGACATGTCCTCCACTTT. Residues: CASSLGHVLHF.

The chain has TRBV2 and TRBJ2-1; no definite D call. In germline, CDR1 is SNHLY, CDR2 FYNNEI. V lost 6 bases to trimming and J lost 10 bases, with 10 bases between them. The CDR3 spans 11 residues. In DNA, the CDR3 is TGTGCCAGCAGGGACGGACCCGAGCAGTTCTTC. It translates to CASRDGPEQFF. The entire variable domain, with the rest obtained from reference TRBV2 and TRBJ2-1, is as follows: EPEVTQTPSHQVTQMGQEVILRCVPISNHLYFYWYRQILGQKVEFLVSFYNNEISEKSEIFDDQFSVERPDGSNFTLKIRSTKLEDSAMYFCASRDGPEQFFGPGTRLTVL.

This clone turned up a few times. The J gene is TRBJ2-3, the V gene TRBV6-6, with a possible D match to TRBD1 (7 bases). The CDR3 has 16 residues. Per the germline V gene, CDR1 is MNHNY and CDR2 is SVGAGI (reference sequence). The V gene lost 2 bases and the J gene lost 0 bases, with 12 bases spanning the gap. This CDR3 reads CASSYQTGTSTDTQYF. For the CDR3, the DNA is TGTGCCAGCAGTTACCAGACAGGGACTAGCACAGATACGCAGTATTTT.

The gene calls are TRBV7-3 and TRBJ2-3; D perhaps matches TRBD2 (6 bases). Germline CDR1 reads SGHTA; CDR2 reads FQGTGA. There are 16 residues in the CDR3. Trimming pared 1 base from V and 1 base from J, leaving 12 bases between. The CDR3 spells CASSLIAGGGTDTQYF. The CDR3 nucleotides read TGTGCCAGCAGCTTAATCGCCGGCGGGGGCACAGATACGCAGTATTTT.

This clone has just one count. The chain combines TRBV18 with TRBJ2-3; possibly TRBD1 for D (6 bases). Trimming removed 0 bases from V and 4 bases from J, with 8 bases in between. There are 14 residues in the CDR3. From germline, CDR1 is KGHSH and CDR2 LQKENI. The CDR3 nucleotides are TGTGCCAGCTCACCACCGGGGGCCGCAGATACGCAGTATTTT. Its translation is CASSPPGAADTQYF.

This clone has just a few counts. The chain uses TRBV10-3 and TRBJ1-5, with D unclear. This CDR3 is built from 14 residues. Germline values: CDR1 ENHRY, CDR2 SYGVKD. V lost 11 bases and J lost 0, with 14 bases in between. This CDR3 is CAAGRSDSNQPQHF. CDR3 nucleotides: TGTGCCGCGGGGAGGTCGGATAGCAATCAGCCCCAGCATTTT.

The chain couples TRBV7-2 to TRBJ2-7; TRBD1 matches at 9 bases. V shed 1 base and J 1 base; nucleotides not matched to a gene: 2. This CDR3 is 15 amino acids long. Germline CDR1 and CDR2: SGHTA and FQGNSA. CDR3 protein: CASSLVTGGSYEQYF. The CDR3 nucleotides are TGTGCCAGCAGCTTAGTGACAGGGGGTTCCTACGAGCAGTACTTC.